A selection of T cell receptor beta chains follows, all from one sample in a study of regulatory T cells in long-lasting Graves disease. Using its own MiXCR run on the multiplex PCR reads, TCRdb lists one record per CDR3 protein. Of approximately 470,000 distinct CDR3 sequences in the sample, around 15% were seen once. These data were also reused for a study on T cells in Graves' hyperthyroidism and ophthalmopathy.

Specimen: peripheral blood mononuclear cells (PBMCs), collected at new diagnosis, from a patient treated with antithyroid drugs. The receptors derive from a man aged 40-49 years with Graves disease. Each CDR3 is given with its conserved first and last residue. Fields, in order: J gene, V gene, CDR3 protein.

TRBJ1-2	TRBV6-1	CASRAEKGVNTGGRGYTF
TRBJ1-3	TRBV30	CAWRGVGQGPGNTIYF
TRBJ1-3	TRBV5-1	CASSLDWGAAGNTIYF
TRBJ1-1	TRBV6-1	CASMKEGNTEAFF
TRBJ2-3	TRBV5-4	CASSLRGGGADTQYF
TRBJ2-3	TRBV28	CASRQGEGRTDTQYF
TRBJ1-2	TRBV27	CASAARRVRDYGYTF
TRBJ2-1	TRBV7-9	CASSFSRVSGNNEQFF
TRBJ2-1	TRBV10-3	CAISEETLYNEQFF
TRBJ2-7	TRBV29-1	CSVEEDRPYEQYF
TRBJ1-2	TRBV14	CASSPSSYGYTF
TRBJ2-1	TRBV5-1	CASALVNEQFF
TRBJ2-7	TRBV11-2	CASSLLGADSYEQYF
TRBJ2-7	TRBV18	CASSPNRQQTYEQYF
TRBJ1-4	TRBV4-1	CASSPTGNNEKLFF
TRBJ2-1	TRBV27	CASSRLAGASNEQFF
TRBJ2-7	TRBV20-1	CSADLAGFYEQYF
TRBJ1-2	TRBV5-6	CASSLRGTGDYGYTF
TRBJ2-7	TRBV12-3/TRBV12-4	CASSYRDYEQYF
TRBJ2-7	TRBV24-1	CATSDPTSGPYEQYF
TRBJ1-5	TRBV25-1	CASSDYAGNNQPQHF
TRBJ2-3	TRBV10-1	CASSESNRHTQYF
TRBJ2-5	TRBV24-1	CATSVQGGQETQYF
TRBJ2-7	TRBV7-9	CASSPSDNYEQYF
TRBJ2-5	TRBV30	CAWSGAGTGVRTQYF
TRBJ1-2	TRBV7-2	CASSAVVRVTNYGYTF
TRBJ2-1	TRBV7-8	CASSDRTGVYNEQFF
TRBJ2-3	TRBV6-1	CASNHRLVADTQYF
TRBJ1-1	TRBV3-1	CASIGVLNTEAFF
TRBJ2-5	TRBV9	CASSVGGGGAQETQYF
TRBJ2-1	TRBV10-3	CAISGTSNEQFF